The 9 T cell receptor beta chains given below trace back to one sample, sequenced in a study of shared clonotypes between healthy human individuals. Terminally differentiated effector memory CD45RA+ cells were left out of the naive CD8 fraction, which was CD45RO-negative and positively selected for CCR7. Measured with immunoSEQ multiplex PCR; TCRdb has only the in-frame clones, and not every one. The table includes roughly 2 million clones, over 85% detected once. The sample comprised naive CD8+ T cells sorted from blood. The receptors were sampled from a man between 18 and 35 years old in good health.

V and J are TRBV4-1 and TRBJ2-5; a weak D match, TRBD2 (6 bases). V gave up 0 bases and J gave up 1 base, with 12 bases separating them. Germline V gene sequence: CDR1 MGHRA, CDR2 YSYEKL. The CDR3 totals 16 residues. DNA of the CDR3: TGCGCCAGCAGCCAAGATCTCTCCGGGAGCCAAGAGACCCAGTACTTC. Residues: CASSQDLSGSQETQYF.

The chain recombines TRBV28 with TRBJ2-1; perhaps D is TRBD1 or TRBD2 (7 bases each). Trimming stripped 6 bases from V and 6 bases from J, with 21 bases between. CDR1 is MDHEN and CDR2 is SYDVKM in the germline V gene. This CDR3 region has 16 residues. In nucleotides, the CDR3 is TGTGCCAGCAGGCCAACTTGGGAGGGGGCCCCCAATGAGCAGTTCTTC. This gives the protein CASRPTWEGAPNEQFF.

To note about this clone: This specimen includes other DNA sequences encoding the same CDR3. CDR3 sequence (DNA): TGTGCCAGCAGCCTCGGTGATTACGAGCAGTACTTC. Its protein is CASSLGDYEQYF. The gene calls are TRBV7-9 and TRBJ2-7, with D unclear. Germline V CDR1 and CDR2: SEHNR, FQNEAQ (reference sequence). The V and J ends lost 5 bases and 4 bases respectively, with 9 bases between them. The CDR3 has 12 residues.

The rearrangement uses TRBV7-9 and TRBJ2-2; 7 bases agree with TRBD1. CDR1 is SEHNR, CDR2 FQNEAQ, per germline (reference sequence). Trimming at V came to 5 bases and at J to 2 bases, leaving 8 bases not matched to a gene. CDR3 length: 16 amino acids. The CDR3 spells CASSPTGVTNTGELFF. CDR3 in DNA: TGTGCCAGCAGCCCCACAGGGGTAACAAACACCGGGGAGCTGTTTTTT.

As DNA, the CDR3 is TGTGCCACCAGCAGAGAAGGGACTAGCGATGGCTACGAGCAGTACTTC. Amino acid sequence: CATSREGTSDGYEQYF. The chain recombines TRBV15 with TRBJ2-7; 10 bases align to TRBD2. The CDR3 covers 16 residues. J gave up 3 bases and V 0 bases, and 5 bases lay outside the gene matches. Germline V gene lookup returns CDR1 LNHNV and CDR2 YYDKDF (reference sequence).

This chain joins TRBV5-5 and TRBJ2-7; D remains unclear. V was shortened by 5 bases and J by 4 bases, with 7 bases between the two germline ends. Looked up from germline, CDR1 is SGHKS and CDR2 is YYEKEE (reference sequence). The CDR3 runs 11 residues. The CDR3 bases are TGTGCCAGCAGTATAGGATACGAGCAGTACTTC. It specifies CASSIGYEQYF.

This chain uses TRBV27 with TRBJ2-3; 7 bases line up with TRBD2. V dropped 2 bases and J dropped 3; count of bases not matched to a gene: 2. Germline values: CDR1 MNHEY, CDR2 SMNVEV (reference sequence). The CDR3 extends over 14 amino acids. The CDR3 DNA sequence: TGTGCCAGCAGTTTAGGGCGGGAGACAGATACGCAGTATTTT. Its protein product is CASSLGRETDTQYF.

Points on this clone: In the same sample, other DNA sequences code for this CDR3. As DNA, the CDR3 is TGTGCCAGCAACCAGGCTAGCGGCTTCTACGAGCAGTACTTC. Its protein is CASNQASGFYEQYF. V gene TRBV7-9 combines with J gene TRBJ2-7, with 7 bases that match TRBD2. V was pared by 7 bases and J by 3 bases, with 9 bases of the junction left unmatched. The germline V gene encodes CDR1 SEHNR and CDR2 FQNEAQ (reference sequence). The CDR3 covers 14 residues. The variable domain in full, completed from reference TRBV7-9 and TRBJ2-7, reads DTGVSQNPRHKITKRGQNVTFRCDPISEHNRLYWYRQTLGQGPEFLTYFQNEAQLEKSRLLSDRFSAERPKGSFSTLEIQRTEQGDSAMYLCASNQASGFYEQYFGPGTRLTVT.

The chain has TRBV27 and TRBJ1-5; weak D call: TRBD1 (5 bases). The V end was cut by 5 bases, the J end by 3 bases, with 17 bases between. The CDR3 is 16 residues long. Germline CDR1 reads MNHEY; CDR2 reads SMNVEV (reference sequence). The CDR3 DNA is TGTGCCAGCAGTCCAGACGGGAGGGGACTCAATCAGCCCCAGCATTTT. It specifies CASSPDGRGLNQPQHF.